The subject of this entry is one T cell receptor (beta chain). The antigen it recognizes is unknown. Nothing much larger sits one base from this clone, and base qualities are not available. Each collaborating institution followed its own protocols to collect whole blood in K2EDTA tubes. For TCRbeta analysis, collaborator samples were shipped as frozen whole blood, as isolated PBMCs, or as DNA extracted from either sample type. The immunoSEQ Assay, a bias-controlled multiplex PCR, was used to amplify TCRbeta CDR3 regions from genomic DNA. On the study's bioinformatics: The number of nucleated cells in each sample was estimated by amplification of reference gene primers within the assay. Sequence reads were collapsed and filtered to measure the absolute abundance of every unique TCRbeta CDR3 rearrangement. Productive Simpson clonality was computed per sample as the square root of Simpson's diversity index over productive rearrangements. The table was pulled from immuneACCESS by TCRdb, which kept in-frame rearrangements only. Such tables lose some clones; where checked, under half of the loss comes from unresolved V genes, and the rest has no known cause. V and J calls and clone size are those listed in that table; D and trimming were worked out from the DNA. Across this sample there are 200,000 to 250,000 clones, with around 86% seen only once. 3% of the sample is held by the ten biggest clonotypes.

This entry is derived from a study of blood T cell repertoires in COVID-19 (dated by TCRdb to the early 2020s). Notes on the research overall: Samples from collaborators originated in the United States, Italy and Spain and spanned both the acute and convalescent phases of COVID-19. The sample metadata nearly always contained a de-identified subject ID, COVID-19 status, age in years and sex. The material from the prospective study consisted of cDNA or gDNA derived from T cells, B-cell-depleted T cells, or PBMCs. The dataset comprised deeply sampled blood TCRbeta repertoires from subjects exposed to, actively infected with, or recovered from COVID-19. The repertoires were released in a freely available public database meant as a resource for research on the immune response to SARS-CoV-2. The samples were drawn from the first 160 participants of the ongoing ImmuneRACE study and from 950 to 1,500 subjects provided by 6 global collaborators. HLA class I and class II types, where available, came from metadata supplied by the sample provider rather than from assay-based typing. Overall results and qualifications from the work: Clinical and demographic metadata were provided uncurated, with the amount varying by source and participant.

From a lookup of the germline V gene (reference sequence), CDR1 and CDR2 are LNHDA and SQIVND. The CDR3 goes from the cysteine to the phenylalanine over 15 residues. CDR3 DNA only is kept here, 45 bases in frame from base 1. V loses 5 bases at its end and J loses 4 bases; junction bases beyond the gene matches: 8. The chain is made from TRBV19 and TRBJ1-5, and TRBD1 aligns with 7 junction nucleotides. This clonotype was sampled from a man between 60 and 75 years old with acute or convalescent COVID-19. Sequenced sample: peripheral blood. The nucleotide sequence is given as TGTGCCAGTAGTGCACGGGACAGTAGGAATCAGCCCCAGCATTTT. Its protein product is CASSARDSRNQPQHF.